This T cell receptor beta chain was sequenced in a study of blood T cell repertoires in COVID-19. The CDR3 is 16 residues long. Germline CDR1 is MNHNS and CDR2 is SASEGT. V was pared by 2 bases and J by 5 bases, with 6 bases of the junction left unmatched. Measured with immunoSEQ multiplex PCR; TCRdb has only the in-frame clones, and not every one. The sample consists of roughly 400,000 clones, roughly 91% of them appearing once. The V gene is TRBV6-1, the J gene TRBJ1-5, with 10 positions matching TRBD1. This clonotype was obtained from a young man who had recovered from COVID-19. Sequencing was performed on PBMCs or T cells enriched from blood (not recorded which). CDR3 coding DNA: TGTGCCAGCAGTGAATTGACAGGGGGCGTTTATCAGCCCCAGCATTTT. Its protein is CASSELTGGVYQPQHF.